This TCR beta chain is from a study of beta chain features in type 1 diabetes. Broader study findings: When Type 1 diabetes patients were examined, their TCRB CDR3s proved moderately but significantly shorter in all four CD4+ subsets. Over-representation of high TCR-expressing cells was a possible consequence of cDNA sequencing.

Without exception, sorted populations had purity beyond 95%. Every isolated RNA sample was fully reverse transcribed, so sequencing captured expressed TCRB transcripts. Only in-frame clones appear in the TCRdb table, and some are missing; sequencing was by immunoSEQ multiplex PCR. The data hold hundreds of thousands of clones, with 15% to 17% observed a single time. CDR3 length: 16 amino acids. CDR1 is MGHRA, CDR2 YSYEKL, per germline. Trimming took 6 bases from V and 2 from J, leaving 18 bases between them. This clone turned up a few times. Its antigen is currently unknown. The sequencing input was naive CD4+ T cells from blood. The V and J genes are TRBV4-1 and TRBJ2-3; D possibly corresponds to TRBD1 (6 bases). The clonotype was recovered from a man between 18 and 35 years old in good health. The CDR3 DNA reads as TGCGCCAGCAGTAAACTCCGGGACATGCTCACAGATACGCAGTATTTT. This sequence encodes CASSKLRDMLTDTQYF.